This is a list of T cell receptor beta chains from one sample in a study of blood T cell repertoires in COVID-19. Data came from immunoSEQ multiplex PCR; TCRdb stores just in-frame clones and leaves some out. Among 150,000 to 200,000 clones, more than 75% were seen once, and the ten largest hold approximately 5.4%. The sequenced material came from PBMCs or T cells enriched from blood (not recorded which). The receptors originated from a man aged 35 to 55 who had recovered from COVID-19. Each CDR3 is given with its conserved first and last residue. D genes are given only for firm matches. Size is stated for part of the rows, as once, few or many counts, or as a class when the clone is expanded.

TRBJ1-3 | TRBV5-4 | NA | NA | TGTGCCAGCAGCTTGGTGCAGGGGAACACCATATATTTT | CASSLVQGNTIYF
TRBJ2-3 | TRBV7-9 | NA | NA | TGTGCCAGCAGCTTAGAGGAGGATTCAGATACGCAGTATTTT | CASSLEEDSDTQYF
TRBJ2-1 | TRBV5-1 | TRBD2 | NA | TGCGCCAGCTTCCCTTCCCAGCGGGGAGCCTACAATGAGCAGTTCTTC | CASFPSQRGAYNEQFF
TRBJ2-5 | TRBV30 | TRBD2 | NA | TGTGCCTGGAGTGCAGGAACTAGCGGTCAAGAGACCCAGTACTTC | CAWSAGTSGQETQYF
TRBJ1-5 | TRBV12-3/TRBV12-4 | NA | NA | TGTGCCAGCAGTTTACAGGGAACTCAGCCCCAGCATTTT | CASSLQGTQPQHF
TRBJ2-2 | TRBV19 | TRBD1 | NA | TGTGCCAGTAGCGACAGGGGGTTCTATCAGGAGCTGTTTTTT | CASSDRGFYQELFF
TRBJ1-1 | TRBV30 | NA | NA | TGTGCCTGGAGTAGGGGCAGTGAAGCTTTCTTT | CAWSRGSEAFF
TRBJ2-1 | TRBV11-2 | TRBD2 | NA | TGTGCCAGCAGCTTAGGTCTTCCGAGCGGGGGTTTCAATGAGCAGTTCTTC | CASSLGLPSGGFNEQFF
TRBJ1-1 | TRBV5-1 | NA | NA | TGCGCCAGCAGCCCCACACCCCCCGGGTCCACTGAAGCTTTCTTT | CASSPTPPGSTEAFF
TRBJ1-1 | TRBV3-1/TRBV3-2 | NA | NA | TGTGCCAGCAGCCAAGAGTGGGGGGGGGCTGAAGCTTTCTTT | CASSQEWGGAEAFF
TRBJ2-2 | TRBV15 | NA | NA | TGTGCCACGACAGCAGAGGGGGCGAACACCGGGGAGCTGTTTTTT | CATTAEGANTGELFF
TRBJ2-7 | TRBV18 | NA | NA | TGTGCCAGCTCACTGAACAGGGCGTCCACCTACGAGCAGTACTTC | CASSLNRASTYEQYF
TRBJ2-1 | TRBV7-3 | TRBD2 | NA | TGTGCCAGCAGCTCATTTAGCGGGGGGGGTCACTCCTCCTACAATGAGCAGTTCTTC | CASSSFSGGGHSSYNEQFF
TRBJ2-2 | TRBV30 | NA | NA | TGTGCCCGAACGAGGGGGATCGGCACCGGGGAGCTGTTTTTT | CARTRGIGTGELFF
TRBJ1-5 | TRBV5-6 | NA | few | TGTGCCAGCAGCTTGTATAGTCGGTGGAATCAGCCCCAGCATTTT | CASSLYSRWNQPQHF
TRBJ2-1 | TRBV5-5 | TRBD1 | NA | TGTGCCAGCAGCTTGTGGACAGGGGGCGCTTACAATGAGCAGTTCTTC | CASSLWTGGAYNEQFF
TRBJ1-3 | TRBV10-1 | TRBD1 | NA | TGCGCCAGCAGTGAGTTGACAGGGGTAACGGACACCATATATTTT | CASSELTGVTDTIYF
TRBJ1-2 | TRBV29-1 | NA | NA | TGCAGCGCTATGGGCCCGGAGGGTGGCTACACCTTC | CSAMGPEGGYTF
TRBJ2-7 | TRBV7-8 | NA | NA | TGTGCCAGCAGCTTATTGTCAGGGACCTACGAGCAGTACTTC | CASSLLSGTYEQYF
TRBJ2-1 | TRBV7-3 | TRBD2 | few | TGTGCCAGCAGCTTAAACGGCGGGGGTCTCTACAATGAGCAGTTCTTC | CASSLNGGGLYNEQFF
TRBJ1-2 | TRBV10-2 | NA | NA | TGCGCCAGCAGTGAGCCAGACAGAATATATGGCTACACCTTC | CASSEPDRIYGYTF
TRBJ1-2 | TRBV2 | NA | NA | TGTGCCACCCCTCGAGGATATGGCTACACCTTC | CATPRGYGYTF
TRBJ2-5 | TRBV6-5 | TRBD1 | NA | TGTGCCAGTCGACCGGGACAGGGAGGAGAGACCCAGTACTTC | CASRPGQGGETQYF
TRBJ1-1 | TRBV4-1 | NA | NA | TGCGCCAGCAGCCAAGAATGGTGGGGGCCGAACACTGAAGCTTTCTTT | CASSQEWWGPNTEAFF
TRBJ2-3 | TRBV29-1 | TRBD1 | NA | TGCAGCGTTGGGACAGGGGTTATTTCAGATACGCAGTATTTT | CSVGTGVISDTQYF
TRBJ1-1 | TRBV6-2/TRBV6-3 | NA | NA | TGTGCCAGCAGCCTGTTTCTAGACGCCGCCCGTTTTCACACTGAAGCTTTCTTT | CASSLFLDAARFHTEAFF
TRBJ2-5 | TRBV29-1 | TRBD2 | NA | TGCAGCGCCCTAGGGACTAGCGGGGACCCAGAGACCCAGTACTTC | CSALGTSGDPETQYF
TRBJ1-2 | TRBV2 | NA | NA | TGTGCCAGCAGTCCCCTGAACGGGGGCTACACCTTC | CASSPLNGGYTF
TRBJ1-1 | TRBV5-1 | TRBD1 | NA | TGCGCCAGCAGCGCGGACAGGGGGACAGCTTTCTTT | CASSADRGTAFF
TRBJ1-1 | TRBV5-1 | NA | NA | TGCGCCAGCAGCCCAGGGGCGGGGGCCGCAGCTTTCTTT | CASSPGAGAAAFF
TRBJ2-7 | TRBV5-6 | TRBD2 | NA | TGTGCCAGCAGCTTGGACCGACTAGCAGGGTACGAGCAGTACTTC | CASSLDRLAGYEQYF
TRBJ2-5 | TRBV5-8 | TRBD1 | NA | TGTGCCAGCAGCTTGACGGGACAGGGTAAAGAGACCCAGTACTTC | CASSLTGQGKETQYF
TRBJ1-3 | TRBV7-8 | TRBD1 | NA | TGTGCCAGCAGCCCATTAATACAGGGGGCCAGTGGAAACACCATATATTTT | CASSPLIQGASGNTIYF
TRBJ2-3 | TRBV7-9 | TRBD1 | NA | TGTGCCAGCAGCTCCGGACAGGGCAACACAGATACGCAGTATTTT | CASSSGQGNTDTQYF
TRBJ2-2 | TRBV13 | NA | NA | TGTGCCAGCAGCTTACGACTAGTGGGAACCGGGGAGCTGTTTTTT | CASSLRLVGTGELFF